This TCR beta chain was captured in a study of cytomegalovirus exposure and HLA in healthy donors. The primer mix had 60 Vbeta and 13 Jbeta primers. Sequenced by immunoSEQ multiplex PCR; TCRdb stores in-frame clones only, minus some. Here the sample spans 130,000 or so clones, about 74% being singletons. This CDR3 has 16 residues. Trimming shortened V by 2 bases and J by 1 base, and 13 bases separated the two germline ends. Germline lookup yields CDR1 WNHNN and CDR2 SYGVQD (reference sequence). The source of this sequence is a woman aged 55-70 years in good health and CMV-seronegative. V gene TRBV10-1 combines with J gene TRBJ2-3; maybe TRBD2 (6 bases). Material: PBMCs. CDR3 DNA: TGCGCCAGCAGTGAGGGCCCGGGACTGGGCACAGATACGCAGTATTTT. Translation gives CASSEGPGLGTDTQYF.